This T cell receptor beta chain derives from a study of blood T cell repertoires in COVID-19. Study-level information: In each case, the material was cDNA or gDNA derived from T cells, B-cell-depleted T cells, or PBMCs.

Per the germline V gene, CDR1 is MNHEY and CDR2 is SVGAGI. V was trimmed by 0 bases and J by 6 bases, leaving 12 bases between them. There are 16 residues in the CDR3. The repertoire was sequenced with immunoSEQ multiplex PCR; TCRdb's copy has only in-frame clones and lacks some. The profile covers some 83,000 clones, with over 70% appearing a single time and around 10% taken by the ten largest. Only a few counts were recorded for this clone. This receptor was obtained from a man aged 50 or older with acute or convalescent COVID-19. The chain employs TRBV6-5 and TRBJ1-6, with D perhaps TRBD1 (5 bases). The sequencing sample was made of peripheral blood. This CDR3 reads CASSYSPVGANSPLHF. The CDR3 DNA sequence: TGTGCCAGCAGTTACTCGCCGGTTGGGGCTAATTCACCCCTCCACTTT.